This T cell receptor (beta chain) is drawn from a study of blood T cell repertoires in COVID-19. As for the study in general: Samples came from the United States, Italy and Spain, spanning acute and convalescent COVID-19. Sample material is recorded as cDNA or gDNA derived from T cells, B-cell-depleted T cells, or PBMCs.

This CDR3 is built from 13 residues. The germline CDR1 and CDR2 sequences are MNHEY and SMNVEV (reference sequence). The ends were cut back, 4 bases at V and 6 bases at J, with 13 bases in the middle. Authors' methods: Amplification of reference gene primers provided the estimated nucleated cell counts. TCRdb keeps only in-frame clones here, not all; method: immunoSEQ multiplex PCR. The V and J calls and clone size come from that table; D and trimming were worked out from the DNA. The sample yields 130,000 or so clones, around 89% seen once. This clone was observed a few times. Sequenced sample: peripheral blood. The chain uses TRBV27 and TRBJ2-7; D unresolved. The sequence derives from a human donor in a cohort sampled during active COVID-19. Here the CDR3 DNA reads TGTGCCAGCAGTTCCTTTATTTGGGCCGAGCAGTACTTC. Its translation is CASSSFIWAEQYF.